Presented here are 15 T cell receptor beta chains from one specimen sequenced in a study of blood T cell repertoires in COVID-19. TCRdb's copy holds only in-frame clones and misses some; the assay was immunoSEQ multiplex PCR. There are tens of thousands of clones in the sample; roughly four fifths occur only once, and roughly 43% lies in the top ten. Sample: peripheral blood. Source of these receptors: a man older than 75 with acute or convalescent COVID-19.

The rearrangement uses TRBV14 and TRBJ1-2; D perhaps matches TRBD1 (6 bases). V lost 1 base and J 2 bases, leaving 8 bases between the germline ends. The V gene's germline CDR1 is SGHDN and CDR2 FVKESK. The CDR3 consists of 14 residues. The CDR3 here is CASSQVDRNYGYTF. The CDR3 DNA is TGTGCCAGCAGCCAAGTTGACAGGAACTATGGCTACACCTTC.

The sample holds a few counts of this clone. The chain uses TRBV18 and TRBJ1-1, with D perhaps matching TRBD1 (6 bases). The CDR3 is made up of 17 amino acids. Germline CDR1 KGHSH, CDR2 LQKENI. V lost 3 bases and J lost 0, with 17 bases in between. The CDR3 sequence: CASSPLPGGAVNTEAFF. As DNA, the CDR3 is TGTGCCAGCTCACCCCTCCCGGGGGGGGCGGTGAACACTGAAGCTTTCTTT. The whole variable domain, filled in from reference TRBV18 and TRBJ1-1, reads NAGVMQNPRHLVRRRGQEARLRCSPMKGHSHVYWYRQLPEEGLKFMVYLQKENIIDESGMPKERFSAEFPKEGPSILRIQQVVRGDSAAYFCASSPLPGGAVNTEAFFGQGTRLTVV.

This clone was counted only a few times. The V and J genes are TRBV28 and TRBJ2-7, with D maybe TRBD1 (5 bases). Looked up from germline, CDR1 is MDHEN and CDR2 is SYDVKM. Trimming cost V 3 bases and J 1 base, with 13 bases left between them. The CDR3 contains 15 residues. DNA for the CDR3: TGTGCCAGCAGTTTGGGGCCAGGAAAATCCTACGAGCAGTACTTC. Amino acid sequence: CASSLGPGKSYEQYF.

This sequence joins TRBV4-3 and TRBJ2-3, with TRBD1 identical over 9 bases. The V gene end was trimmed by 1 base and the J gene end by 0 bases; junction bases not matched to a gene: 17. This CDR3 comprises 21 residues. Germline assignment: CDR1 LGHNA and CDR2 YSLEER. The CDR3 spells CASSQAIYRQGGGSSTDTQYF. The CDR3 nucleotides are TGCGCCAGCAGCCAAGCTATATATCGACAGGGGGGAGGCTCTAGCACAGATACGCAGTATTTT.

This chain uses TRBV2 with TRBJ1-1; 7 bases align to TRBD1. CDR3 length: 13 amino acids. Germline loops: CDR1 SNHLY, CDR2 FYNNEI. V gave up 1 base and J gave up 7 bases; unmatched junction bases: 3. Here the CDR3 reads CASSEENRGEAFF. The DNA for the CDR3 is TGTGCCAGCAGTGAAGAGAACAGGGGTGAAGCTTTCTTT.

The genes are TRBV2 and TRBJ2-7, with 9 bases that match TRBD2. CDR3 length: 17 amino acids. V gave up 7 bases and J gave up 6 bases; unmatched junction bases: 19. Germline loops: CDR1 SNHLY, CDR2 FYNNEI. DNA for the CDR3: TGTGCCAGCACCCTTGGGGGACTAGCAGGTAGTGTAACCGAGCAGTACTTC. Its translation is CASTLGGLAGSVTEQYF.

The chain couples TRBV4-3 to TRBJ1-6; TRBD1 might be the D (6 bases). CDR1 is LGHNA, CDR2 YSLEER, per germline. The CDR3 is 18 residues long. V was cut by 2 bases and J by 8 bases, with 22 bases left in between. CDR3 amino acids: CASSQIMVAGVGDSPLHF. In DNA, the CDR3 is TGCGCCAGCAGCCAAATTATGGTGGCAGGGGTTGGGGATTCACCCCTCCACTTT.

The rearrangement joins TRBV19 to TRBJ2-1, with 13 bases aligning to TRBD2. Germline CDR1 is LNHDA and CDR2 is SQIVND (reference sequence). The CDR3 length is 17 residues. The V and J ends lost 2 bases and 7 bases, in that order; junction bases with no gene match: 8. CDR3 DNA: TGTGCCAGTAGTATACGGACTAGCGGGAGATCGGTTAATGAGCAGTTCTTC. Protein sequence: CASSIRTSGRSVNEQFF.

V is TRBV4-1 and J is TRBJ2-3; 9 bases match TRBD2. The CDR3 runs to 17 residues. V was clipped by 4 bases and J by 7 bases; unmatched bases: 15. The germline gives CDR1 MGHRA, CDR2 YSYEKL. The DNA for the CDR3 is TGCGCCAGCAGCCCTCTTGGGACTAGCAGTTCCTTCCATACGCAGTATTTT. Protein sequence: CASSPLGTSSSFHTQYF.

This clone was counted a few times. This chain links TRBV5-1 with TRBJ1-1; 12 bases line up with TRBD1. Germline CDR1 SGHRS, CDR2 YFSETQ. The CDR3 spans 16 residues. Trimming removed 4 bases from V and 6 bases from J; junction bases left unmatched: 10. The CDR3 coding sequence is TGCGCCAGCAGCACTGGGACAGGGGGCGGTACTTCTGAAGCTTTCTTT. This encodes CASSTGTGGGTSEAFF. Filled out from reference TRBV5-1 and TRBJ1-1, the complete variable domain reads KAGVTQTPRYLIKTRGQQVTLSCSPISGHRSVSWYQQTPGQGLQFLFEYFSETQRNKGNFPGRFSGRQFSNSRSEMNVSTLELGDSALYLCASSTGTGGGTSEAFFGQGTRLTVV.

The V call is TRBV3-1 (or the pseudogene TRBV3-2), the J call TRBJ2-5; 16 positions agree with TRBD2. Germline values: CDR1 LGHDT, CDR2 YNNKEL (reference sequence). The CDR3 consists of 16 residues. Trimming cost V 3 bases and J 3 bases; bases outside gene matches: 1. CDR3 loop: CASSQGLAGGKETQYF. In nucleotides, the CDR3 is TGTGCCAGCAGCCAGGGACTAGCGGGGGGGAAAGAGACCCAGTACTTC.

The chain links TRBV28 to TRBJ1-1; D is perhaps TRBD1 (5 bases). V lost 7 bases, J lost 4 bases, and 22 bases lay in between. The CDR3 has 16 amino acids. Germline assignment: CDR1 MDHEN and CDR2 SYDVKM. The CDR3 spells CASTTLRAVGFTEAFF. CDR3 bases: TGTGCCAGCACTACTCTCAGGGCCGTGGGGTTCACTGAAGCTTTCTTT.

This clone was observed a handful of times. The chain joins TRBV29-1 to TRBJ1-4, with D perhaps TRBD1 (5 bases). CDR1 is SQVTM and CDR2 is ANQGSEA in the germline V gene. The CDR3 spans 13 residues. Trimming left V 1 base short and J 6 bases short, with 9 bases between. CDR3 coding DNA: TGCAGCGTTGAAGTACAGGCCGATGAAAAACTGTTTTTT. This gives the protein CSVEVQADEKLFF.

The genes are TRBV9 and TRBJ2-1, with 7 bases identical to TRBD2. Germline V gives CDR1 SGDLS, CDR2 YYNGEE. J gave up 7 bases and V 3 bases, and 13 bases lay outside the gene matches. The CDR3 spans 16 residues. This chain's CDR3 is CASSALSGFGGNEQFF. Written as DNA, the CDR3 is TGTGCCAGCAGCGCCCTGTCGGGATTCGGGGGGAATGAGCAGTTCTTC. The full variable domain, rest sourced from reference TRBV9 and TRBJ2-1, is DSGVTQTPKHLITATGQRVTLRCSPRSGDLSVYWYQQSLDQGLQFLIQYYNGEERAKGNILERFSAQQFPDLHSELNLSSLELGDSALYFCASSALSGFGGNEQFFGPGTRLTVL.

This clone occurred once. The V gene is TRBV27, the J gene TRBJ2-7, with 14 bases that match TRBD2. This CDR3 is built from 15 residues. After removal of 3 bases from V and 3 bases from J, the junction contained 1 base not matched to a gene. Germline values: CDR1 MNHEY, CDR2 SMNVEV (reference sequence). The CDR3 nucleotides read TGTGCCAGCAGTTTTGGGACTAGCGGGAGCTACGAGCAGTACTTC. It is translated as CASSFGTSGSYEQYF.